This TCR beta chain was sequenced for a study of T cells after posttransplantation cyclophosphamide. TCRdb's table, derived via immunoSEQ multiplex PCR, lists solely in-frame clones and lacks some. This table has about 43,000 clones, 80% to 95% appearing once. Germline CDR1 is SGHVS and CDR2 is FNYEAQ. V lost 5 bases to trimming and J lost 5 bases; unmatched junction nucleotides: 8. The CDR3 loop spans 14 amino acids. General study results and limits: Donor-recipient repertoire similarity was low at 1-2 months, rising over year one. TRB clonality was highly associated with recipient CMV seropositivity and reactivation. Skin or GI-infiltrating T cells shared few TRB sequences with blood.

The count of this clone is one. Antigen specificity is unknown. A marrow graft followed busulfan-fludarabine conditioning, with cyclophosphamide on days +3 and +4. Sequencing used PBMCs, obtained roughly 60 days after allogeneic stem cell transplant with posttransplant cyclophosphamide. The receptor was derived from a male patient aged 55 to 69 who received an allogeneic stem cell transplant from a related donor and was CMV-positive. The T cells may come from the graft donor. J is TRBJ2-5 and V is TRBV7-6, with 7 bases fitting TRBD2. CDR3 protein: CASSPRGGRETQYF. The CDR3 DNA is TGTGCCAGCAGCCCGAGGGGAGGGCGGGAGACCCAGTACTTC.